The present TCR beta chain was sequenced within a study of T cells in Graves' hyperthyroidism and ophthalmopathy. This clonotype was seen only a few times. Its specificity is not known. Germline V lookup: CDR1 MNHEY, CDR2 SMNVEV (reference sequence). The ends were cut back, 0 bases at V and 5 bases at J, with 10 bases in the middle. The CDR3 covers 14 residues. Whole-study results and caveats: Through a model of 13 V-J features, ophthalmopathy was separated from stable hyperthyroidism. Most thyroid clonotypes that were expanded above 0.001 also turned up in blood. Before onset, ophthalmopathy was predicted by the model a median roughly 6.8 months earlier.

A Clinical Activity Score of at least 3, a NOSPECS grade of at least 4 and a duration under 3 months were recorded in the ophthalmopathy patients. RNA transcripts served as the template for amplifying TCR beta CDR3 regions. Carried out on the TCR CDR3, a first-round RT-PCR used the HTBI primer set. MiXCR, applied by TCRdb to the multiplex PCR reads, yields one record per CDR3 protein. Of approximately 690,000 distinct CDR3 sequences in the sample, around 21% were seen once. The rearrangement links TRBV27 to TRBJ1-1; D gene ambiguous. The TCR sequence derives from a man aged 25 to 45 with Graves' ophthalmopathy. Sequences were obtained from blood. CDR3 bases: TGTGCCAGCAGTTTATCCCGGGCGGGGACTGAAGCTTTCTTT. Translating gives CASSLSRAGTEAFF.